What follows are 3 T cell receptor beta chains derived from one specimen sequenced in a study of T cell responses to AZD1222 COVID-19 vaccine. Assay: immunoSEQ multiplex PCR; the TCRdb copy retains only in-frame clones and omits some. The sample has approximately 110,000 clones, approximately 88% seen once. Source: peripheral blood, taken on day 0 of AZD1222 vaccination. Every receptor here comes from an adult in good health.

This rearrangement joins TRBV9 to TRBJ2-4, with a possible D match to TRBD1 (6 bases). This CDR3 comprises 15 residues. CDR1 and CDR2 from the germline V gene are SGDLS and YYNGEE. The V end lost 0 bases, the J end lost 5 bases, and 12 bases lay between the germline ends. CDR3 DNA: TGTGCCAGCAGCGTAGAGTGGGGGCCACAAAACATTCAGTACTTC. Its protein is CASSVEWGPQNIQYF.

V gene TRBV6-5 combines with J gene TRBJ1-2; D unclear. The CDR3 has 14 residues. CDR1 is MNHEY and CDR2 is SVGAGI in the germline V gene. Between the trimmed V and J ends, which lost 0 bases and 6 bases, there was a span of 11 bases. The CDR3 sequence: CASSYSIVSNGYTF. CDR3 DNA sequence: TGTGCCAGCAGTTACTCGATCGTATCGAATGGCTACACCTTC.

The rearrangement joins TRBV9 to TRBJ1-2; D gene ambiguous. The CDR3 sequence is 12 residues long. V was cut by 0 bases and J by 7 bases, with 7 bases left in between. Germline CDR1 reads SGDLS; CDR2 reads YYNGEE. In DNA, the CDR3 is TGTGCCAGCAGCGTAGGACTGGGTGGCTACACCTTC. Residues: CASSVGLGGYTF.